The 28 T cell receptor beta chains given below trace back to one sample, sequenced in a study of cytomegalovirus exposure and HLA in healthy donors. Vbeta (60) and Jbeta (13) primers were used in the PCR. Repertoires were generated with immunoSEQ multiplex PCR, while TCRdb's copy carries only in-frame clones and drops some. This sample has more than 110,000 clones; more than 7.5% occur once, and the top ten carry less than 2%. Sequenced sample: PBMCs. These receptors were obtained from a man aged 45 to 65 in good health and CMV-seronegative.

The V call is TRBV18, the J call TRBJ2-3; 7 bases match TRBD2. The length of the CDR3 is 17 residues. CDR1 is KGHSH, CDR2 LQKENI, per germline. V lost 5 bases and J lost 0; bases outside the gene matches: 11. CDR3 amino acids: CASSSMTSSTSTDTQYF. The CDR3 DNA sequence: TGTGCCAGCTCATCAATGACTAGCAGCACTAGCACAGATACGCAGTATTTT.

The chain is built from TRBV9 and TRBJ2-5; the match to TRBD2 covers 7 bases. There are 14 residues in the CDR3. Germline loops: CDR1 SGDLS, CDR2 YYNGEE. J was trimmed by 5 bases and V by 4 bases; bases with no gene match: 8. This CDR3 reads CASSPGGGVETQYF. In nucleotides, the CDR3 is TGTGCCAGCAGCCCTGGGGGGGGAGTGGAGACCCAGTACTTC. Variable domain in full (rest from reference TRBV9 and TRBJ2-5): DSGVTQTPKHLITATGQRVTLRCSPRSGDLSVYWYQQSLDQGLQFLIQYYNGEERAKGNILERFSAQQFPDLHSELNLSSLELGDSALYFCASSPGGGVETQYFGPGTRLLVL.

This chain connects TRBV5-1 to TRBJ1-5, with D uncertain. V was cut by 1 base and J by 7 bases, with 6 bases left in between. Germline-derived CDR1 and CDR2 are SGHRS and YFSETQ. The CDR3 contains 12 residues. The CDR3 coding sequence is TGCGCCAGCAGCTTGTCGGGACAGCCCCAGCATTTT. The encoded protein is CASSLSGQPQHF.

The chain joins TRBV9 to TRBJ1-1; weak D call: TRBD1 (5 bases). This CDR3 has 16 amino acids. The germline V and J ends were trimmed by 0 bases and 4 bases, with 16 bases remaining between them. The germline gives CDR1 SGDLS, CDR2 YYNGEE. The CDR3 bases are TGTGCCAGCAGCGTAGCTCCTCTCGGGGGTAGCACTGAAGCTTTCTTT. Protein: CASSVAPLGGSTEAFF.

In this sample, this clone turned up a few times. J is TRBJ2-1 and V is TRBV7-8, with 15 bases matching TRBD2. The trim removed 7 bases at V and 9 bases at J, leaving 7 bases unmatched. Germline V CDR1 and CDR2: SGHVS, FQNEAQ. The CDR3 is 15 residues long. The CDR3 DNA reads as TGTGCCAGCACTCACCCGGGACTAGCGGGAGGTGAGCAGTTCTTC. Encoded protein: CASTHPGLAGGEQFF.

The chain combines TRBV15 with TRBJ2-4; D remains ambiguous. The CDR3 consists of 14 residues. Germline V gene lookup returns CDR1 LNHNV and CDR2 YYDKDF (reference sequence). Trimming removed 5 bases at V and 0 bases at J, with 8 bases between. The CDR3 bases are TGTGCCACCAGCGCCGACAAAGCCAAAAACATTCAGTACTTC. As protein: CATSADKAKNIQYF.

This chain joins TRBV29-1 and TRBJ2-5; 8 bases are a match to TRBD1. Germline CDR1 is SQVTM and CDR2 is ANQGSEA. J gave up 4 bases and V 6 bases, and 7 bases lay outside the gene matches. The CDR3 spans 13 residues. The CDR3 loop reads CSVRGQGLETQYF. The DNA of the CDR3 is TGCAGCGTCCGCGGACAGGGTTTAGAGACCCAGTACTTC.

This chain connects TRBV7-6 to TRBJ1-3; D is perhaps TRBD1 (5 bases). Trimming removed 5 bases at V and 0 bases at J, with 14 bases between. Germline CDR1 SGHVS, CDR2 FNYEAQ. The CDR3 runs to 16 residues. The CDR3 coding sequence is TGTGCCAGCAGCCTTAGACAGCCAGGCTCTGGAAACACCATATATTTT. This translates into CASSLRQPGSGNTIYF.

The chain couples TRBV28 to TRBJ2-3, with 8 bases identical to TRBD2. The CDR3 is 15 amino acids. The J segment lost 6 bases and the V segment lost 5 bases, leaving 10 bases of the junction unmatched. Germline V gene data show CDR1 as MDHEN and CDR2 as SYDVKM. CDR3 DNA sequence: TGTGCCAGCAGTCTCCCGGGACTAGAATTGGATACGCAGTATTTT. It specifies CASSLPGLELDTQYF.

The chain employs TRBV6-1 and TRBJ2-1; 8 positions match TRBD2. Trimming cost V 3 bases and J 5 bases; bases outside gene matches: 6. Germline V lookup: CDR1 MNHNS, CDR2 SASEGT. This CDR3 comprises 15 residues. The CDR3 sequence: CASSDNKAGDNEQFF. In DNA form, the CDR3 reads TGTGCCAGCAGTGATAATAAAGCGGGAGACAATGAGCAGTTCTTC.

CDR3 nucleotides: TGTGCCAGCAGAGGGGATGGCGAGCAGTACTTC. Translated: CASRGDGEQYF. J is TRBJ2-7 and V is TRBV11-3, with D maybe TRBD1 (5 bases). CDR3 length: 11 amino acids. CDR1 is SGHNT and CDR2 is YENEEA in the germline V gene. V was shortened by 6 bases and J by 6 bases, with 9 bases between the two germline ends.

This clone occurred a few times. The chain uses TRBV19 and TRBJ1-1; TRBD1 aligns across 9 bases. Germline-derived CDR1 and CDR2 are LNHDA and SQIVND (reference sequence). This CDR3 has 15 amino acids. Losses at the gene ends were 3 bases for V and 4 bases for J; bases not matched to a gene: 6. Written as DNA, the CDR3 is TGTGCCAGTAGTATTTCTTGGACAGGGGCCACTGAAGCTTTCTTT. As protein: CASSISWTGATEAFF. Supplemented by reference TRBV19 and TRBJ1-1, the full variable domain reads DGGITQSPKYLFRKEGQNVTLSCEQNLNHDAMYWYRQDPGQGLRLIYYSQIVNDFQKGDIAEGYSVSREKKESFPLTVTSAQKNPTAFYLCASSISWTGATEAFFGQGTRLTVV.

This chain links TRBV19 with TRBJ1-4, with 7 bases fitting TRBD1. CDR3 length: 16 amino acids. CDR1 is LNHDA, CDR2 SQIVND, per germline (reference sequence). Unmatched junction bases numbered 6, after V lost 5 bases and J lost 0 bases. The CDR3 region is CASSPFTGATNEKLFF. CDR3 DNA: TGTGCCAGTAGTCCGTTCACAGGGGCAACTAATGAAAAACTGTTTTTT. Supplemented by reference TRBV19 and TRBJ1-4, the full variable domain reads DGGITQSPKYLFRKEGQNVTLSCEQNLNHDAMYWYRQDPGQGLRLIYYSQIVNDFQKGDIAEGYSVSREKKESFPLTVTSAQKNPTAFYLCASSPFTGATNEKLFFGSGTQLSVL.

This clone was counted a few times. The chain employs TRBV2 and TRBJ2-2; perhaps TRBD1 as D (5 bases). V was shortened by 6 bases and J by 5 bases, with 10 bases between the two germline ends. Germline lookup yields CDR1 SNHLY and CDR2 FYNNEI. CDR3 length: 13 residues. In DNA, the CDR3 is TGTGCCAGCAGGACAGATGTTACCGGGGAGCTGTTTTTT. This translates into CASRTDVTGELFF.

The chain uses TRBV18 and TRBJ2-7; 9 bases agree with TRBD1. The germline V gene has CDR1 KGHSH and CDR2 LQKENI. The CDR3 consists of 15 residues. Losses at the gene ends were 6 bases for V and 2 bases for J; bases not matched to a gene: 8. The CDR3 coding sequence is TGTGCCAGCTCCCAAGGACAGGGGCGCACCTACGAGCAGTACTTC. Translated, it gives CASSQGQGRTYEQYF.

The chain carries TRBV2 and TRBJ2-5; no definite D call. Trimming pared 6 bases from V and 2 bases from J, leaving 13 bases between. The CDR3 totals 14 residues. CDR1 and CDR2 (germline): SNHLY, FYNNEI. The CDR3 reads CASREWVNQETQYF. The DNA of the CDR3 is TGTGCCAGCAGGGAGTGGGTAAATCAAGAGACCCAGTACTTC.

This clone came up a few times. The chain employs TRBV7-2 and TRBJ2-3, with TRBD2 matching over 14 bases. CDR3 length: 16 residues. Germline V gives CDR1 SGHTA, CDR2 FQGNSA. Losses at the gene ends were 5 bases for V and 6 bases for J; bases not matched to a gene: 7. CDR3 sequence (DNA): TGTGCCAGCAGCCCGAGACTAGCGGGAGGGGGGGATACGCAGTATTTT. This sequence encodes CASSPRLAGGGDTQYF.

The chain joins TRBV6-1 to TRBJ2-2, with a tentative D call TRBD1 (6 bases). Germline V gene sequence: CDR1 MNHNS, CDR2 SASEGT. The CDR3 has 14 residues. V was shortened by 6 bases and J by 6 bases, with 14 bases between the two germline ends. The CDR3 sequence is CASSLDKGAGELFF. CDR3 bases: TGTGCCAGCAGCCTCGACAAGGGGGCCGGGGAGCTGTTTTTT.

This chain links TRBV5-1 with TRBJ2-7; 7 nucleotides align to TRBD1. Germline trimming cut 4 bases from V and 2 bases from J; bases unmatched to any gene: 6. CDR3 length: 14 amino acids. Germline V lookup: CDR1 SGHRS, CDR2 YFSETQ. CDR3 coding DNA: TGCGCCAGCAGCCGAATCCAGGGGGCCTACGAGCAGTACTTC. It yields the protein CASSRIQGAYEQYF.

V and J are TRBV2 and TRBJ2-1; a weak D match, TRBD2 (7 bases). The germline V and J ends were trimmed by 4 bases and 8 bases, with 15 bases remaining between them. Looked up from germline, CDR1 is SNHLY and CDR2 is FYNNEI. The CDR3 is 14 residues long. The CDR3 protein is CASSAASGGHEQFF. The CDR3, as DNA: TGTGCCAGCAGTGCGGCTTCGGGGGGCCATGAGCAGTTCTTC.

The J gene is TRBJ2-4, the V gene TRBV6-1; TRBD1 aligns across 11 bases. Per the germline V gene, CDR1 is MNHNS and CDR2 is SASEGT. With V trimmed by 4 bases and J by 4 bases, 12 bases remained unmatched. The CDR3 runs 18 residues. The CDR3 DNA reads as TGTGCCAGCAGTGCCTCGGGACAGGGGGGATTGTATAAAAACATTCAGTACTTC. It codes for CASSASGQGGLYKNIQYF.

The chain has TRBV19 and TRBJ2-3; 8 nucleotides align to TRBD2. Trimming removed 5 bases from V and 0 bases from J; junction bases left unmatched: 7. The length of the CDR3 is 16 residues. Germline assignment: CDR1 LNHDA and CDR2 SQIVND (reference sequence). As DNA, the CDR3 is TGTGCCAGTAGTGTTCCCGGGACTAGAAGCACAGATACGCAGTATTTT. Its protein is CASSVPGTRSTDTQYF.

The chain employs TRBV10-2 and TRBJ1-1, with 7 bases matching TRBD1. The CDR3 contains 15 residues. The V gene end was trimmed by 8 bases and the J gene end by 4 bases; junction bases not matched to a gene: 13. CDR1 is WSHSY and CDR2 is SAAADI in the germline V gene. The CDR3 is CASGNRGVGGTEAFF. The CDR3 DNA follows: TGCGCCAGCGGAAACAGGGGAGTGGGGGGCACTGAAGCTTTCTTT.

The gene calls are TRBV11-3 and TRBJ1-5, with a weak D call TRBD1 (5 bases). V lost 8 bases to trimming and J lost 4 bases, with 18 bases between them. The germline V gene encodes CDR1 SGHNT and CDR2 YENEEA. CDR3 size: 15 residues. CDR3 protein: CASPRGSQTNQPQHF. As DNA, the CDR3 is TGTGCCAGCCCGCGGGGGAGTCAGACTAATCAGCCCCAGCATTTT.

This clone occurred a few times. The rearrangement links TRBV7-3 to TRBJ2-3; 11 bases match TRBD2. CDR1 is SGHTA, CDR2 FQGTGA, per germline. Losses at the gene ends were 5 bases for V and 2 bases for J; bases not matched to a gene: 12. The CDR3 is made up of 18 amino acids. CDR3 DNA sequence: TGTGCCAGCAGCGCGACCGGGACTAGCGGCCATTTCACAGATACGCAGTATTTT. Amino acids: CASSATGTSGHFTDTQYF.

The sample holds a few counts of this clone. The chain combines TRBV7-3 with TRBJ1-6; the D gene is possibly TRBD1 (5 bases). CDR3 length: 15 residues. The germline V gene encodes CDR1 SGHTA and CDR2 FQGTGA. V dropped 5 bases and J dropped 7 bases, with 15 bases sitting between them. This chain's CDR3 is CASSLGVGGNSPLHF. In nucleotides, the CDR3 is TGTGCCAGCAGCCTCGGGGTCGGGGGGAATTCACCCCTCCACTTT.

This clone has more than one count but fewer than ten. DNA of the CDR3: TGCGCCAGCAGTGATTCGGGACAGCCGAACACTGAAGCTTTCTTT. This encodes CASSDSGQPNTEAFF. The rearrangement joins TRBV10-1 to TRBJ1-1, with TRBD1 matching over 7 bases. The CDR3 is made up of 15 amino acids. V lost 3 bases to trimming and J lost 1 base; unmatched junction nucleotides: 5. CDR1 is WNHNN, CDR2 SYGVQD, per germline (reference sequence).

The table lists this clone with a few counts. V is TRBV19 and J is TRBJ1-4, with 10 positions matching TRBD1. The germline V gene has CDR1 LNHDA and CDR2 SQIVND (reference sequence). The CDR3 length is 13 residues. With 5 bases clipped from V and 8 bases from J, the junction kept 2 bases outside the gene matches. Here the CDR3 DNA reads TGTGCCAGTAGTGGACAGGGGGGAGAAAAACTGTTTTTT. Translating gives CASSGQGGEKLFF.